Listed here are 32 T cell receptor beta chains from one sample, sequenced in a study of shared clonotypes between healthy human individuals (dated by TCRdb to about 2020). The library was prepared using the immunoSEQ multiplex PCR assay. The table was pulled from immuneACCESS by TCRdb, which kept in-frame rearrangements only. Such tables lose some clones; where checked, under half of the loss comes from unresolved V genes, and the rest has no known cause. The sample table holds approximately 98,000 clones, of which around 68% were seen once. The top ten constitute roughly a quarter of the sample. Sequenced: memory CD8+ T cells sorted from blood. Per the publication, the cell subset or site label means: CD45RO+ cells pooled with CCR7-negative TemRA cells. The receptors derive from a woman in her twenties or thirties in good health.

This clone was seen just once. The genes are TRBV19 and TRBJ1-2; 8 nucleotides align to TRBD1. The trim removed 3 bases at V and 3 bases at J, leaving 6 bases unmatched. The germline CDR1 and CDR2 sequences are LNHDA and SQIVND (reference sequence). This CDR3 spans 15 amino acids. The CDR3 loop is CASSMWTGIDYGYTF. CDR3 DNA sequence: TGTGCCAGTAGTATGTGGACAGGGATCGACTATGGCTACACCTTC.

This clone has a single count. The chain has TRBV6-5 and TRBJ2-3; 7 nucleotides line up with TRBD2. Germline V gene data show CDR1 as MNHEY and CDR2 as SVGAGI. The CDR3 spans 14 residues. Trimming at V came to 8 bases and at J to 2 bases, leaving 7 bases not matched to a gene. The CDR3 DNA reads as TGTGCCAGCTCACTAGCGACCGCCACAGATACGCAGTATTTT. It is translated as CASSLATATDTQYF.

The CDR3: CSAQTGTGGHEQYF. The CDR3 coding sequence is TGCAGCGCCCAGACCGGGACAGGGGGTCACGAGCAGTACTTC. V and J are TRBV29-1 and TRBJ2-7; 11 bases fit TRBD1. The junction had 10 bases not matched to a gene; V was cut back by 7 bases and J by 5 bases. Germline V gene sequence: CDR1 SQVTM, CDR2 ANQGSEA. The CDR3 is 14 residues long.

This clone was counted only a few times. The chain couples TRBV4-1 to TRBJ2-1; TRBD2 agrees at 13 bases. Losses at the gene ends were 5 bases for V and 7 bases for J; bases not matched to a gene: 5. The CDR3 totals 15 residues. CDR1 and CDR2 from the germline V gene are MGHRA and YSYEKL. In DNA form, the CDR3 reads TGCGCCAGCAGCTGGACTAGCGGGAGTCCGAATGAGCAGTTCTTC. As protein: CASSWTSGSPNEQFF.

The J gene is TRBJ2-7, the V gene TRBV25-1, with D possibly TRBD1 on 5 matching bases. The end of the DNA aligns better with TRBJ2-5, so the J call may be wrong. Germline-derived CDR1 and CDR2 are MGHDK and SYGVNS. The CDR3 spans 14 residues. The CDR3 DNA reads TGTGCCAGCAGTGACAGGGATCAGGAGGAGACCCAGTACTTC. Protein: CASSDRDQEETQYF.

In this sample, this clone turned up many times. The CDR3 sequence: CASSQDLGKGSYEQYF. In DNA form, the CDR3 reads TGTGCCAGCAGCCAAGATCTGGGGAAGGGCTCCTACGAGCAGTACTTC. The chain joins TRBV7-9 to TRBJ2-7, with D uncertain. CDR3 size: 16 residues. Germline V gene lookup returns CDR1 SEHNR and CDR2 FQNEAQ (reference sequence). V dropped 5 bases and J dropped 0 bases, with 17 bases sitting between them.

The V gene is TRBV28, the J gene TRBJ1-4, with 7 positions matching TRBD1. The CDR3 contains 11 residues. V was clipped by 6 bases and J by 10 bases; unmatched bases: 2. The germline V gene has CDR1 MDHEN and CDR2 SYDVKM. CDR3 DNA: TGTGCCAGCAGCAGGGGGACAAAACTGTTTTTT. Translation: CASSRGTKLFF.

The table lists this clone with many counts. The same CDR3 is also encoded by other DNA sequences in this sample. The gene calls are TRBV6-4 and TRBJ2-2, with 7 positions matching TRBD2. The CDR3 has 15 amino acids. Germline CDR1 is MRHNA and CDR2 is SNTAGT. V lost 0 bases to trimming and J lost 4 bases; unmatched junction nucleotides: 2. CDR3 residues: CASSDSREGTGELFF. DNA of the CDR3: TGTGCCAGCAGTGACTCGAGGGAGGGCACCGGGGAGCTGTTTTTT.

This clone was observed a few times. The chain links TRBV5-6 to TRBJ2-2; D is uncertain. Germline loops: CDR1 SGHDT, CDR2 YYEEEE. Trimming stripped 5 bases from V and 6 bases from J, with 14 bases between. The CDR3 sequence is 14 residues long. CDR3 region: CASSSRPGSGELFF. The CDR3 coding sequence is TGTGCCAGCAGTTCAAGACCTGGCTCCGGGGAGCTGTTTTTT.

The CDR3 DNA follows: TGTGCCAGCAGACCTAATCTGGGAGGGTTTGGATACGAGCAGTACTTC. Residues: CASRPNLGGFGYEQYF. The chain carries TRBV28 and TRBJ2-7; TRBD2 aligns across 7 bases. The CDR3 sequence is 16 residues long. Trimming took 6 bases from V and 4 from J; bases not matched to a gene: 15. Per the germline V gene, CDR1 is MDHEN and CDR2 is SYDVKM.

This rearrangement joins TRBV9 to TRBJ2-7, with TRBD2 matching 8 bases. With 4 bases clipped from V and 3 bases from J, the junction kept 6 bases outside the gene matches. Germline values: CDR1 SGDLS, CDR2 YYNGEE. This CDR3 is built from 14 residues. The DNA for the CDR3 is TGTGCCAGCAGCCAAGTGGCGGGAGGCTACGAGCAGTACTTC. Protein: CASSQVAGGYEQYF. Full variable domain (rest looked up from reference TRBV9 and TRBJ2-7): DSGVTQTPKHLITATGQRVTLRCSPRSGDLSVYWYQQSLDQGLQFLIQYYNGEERAKGNILERFSAQQFPDLHSELNLSSLELGDSALYFCASSQVAGGYEQYFGPGTRLTVT.

CDR3 protein: CATSRDRGTSGTYEQYF. CDR3 bases: TGTGCCACCAGCAGAGATAGGGGGACTAGCGGAACCTACGAGCAGTACTTC. The chain combines TRBV15 with TRBJ2-7; TRBD2 matches at 11 bases. The junction had 6 bases not matched to a gene; V was cut back by 0 bases and J by 2 bases. The length of the CDR3 is 17 residues. Germline CDR1 LNHNV, CDR2 YYDKDF (reference sequence).

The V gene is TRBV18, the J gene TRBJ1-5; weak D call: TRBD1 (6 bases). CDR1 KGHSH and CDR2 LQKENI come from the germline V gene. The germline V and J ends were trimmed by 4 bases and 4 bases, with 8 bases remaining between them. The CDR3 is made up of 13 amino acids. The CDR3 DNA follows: TGTGCCAGCTCACGGACAGCAAATCAGCCCCAGCATTTT. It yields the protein CASSRTANQPQHF.

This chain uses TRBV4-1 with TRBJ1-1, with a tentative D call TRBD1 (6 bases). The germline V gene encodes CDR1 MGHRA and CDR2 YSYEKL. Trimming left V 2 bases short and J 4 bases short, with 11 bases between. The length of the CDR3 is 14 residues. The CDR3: CASSQNSGVTEAFF. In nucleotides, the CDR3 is TGCGCCAGCAGCCAAAATTCAGGGGTCACTGAAGCTTTCTTT.

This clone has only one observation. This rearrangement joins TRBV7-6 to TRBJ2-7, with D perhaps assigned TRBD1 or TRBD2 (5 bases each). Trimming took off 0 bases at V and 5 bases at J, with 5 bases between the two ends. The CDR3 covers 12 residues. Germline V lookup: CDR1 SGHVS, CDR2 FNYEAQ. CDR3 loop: CASSLAGDEQYF. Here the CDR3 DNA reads TGTGCCAGCAGCTTAGCGGGGGACGAGCAGTACTTC.

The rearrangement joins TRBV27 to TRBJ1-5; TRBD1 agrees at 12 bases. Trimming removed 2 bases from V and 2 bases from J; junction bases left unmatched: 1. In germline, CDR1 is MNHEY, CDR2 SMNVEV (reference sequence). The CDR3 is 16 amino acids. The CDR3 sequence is CASSLGTGGGNQPQHF. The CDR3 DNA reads TGTGCCAGCAGTTTAGGGACAGGGGGCGGCAATCAGCCCCAGCATTTT.

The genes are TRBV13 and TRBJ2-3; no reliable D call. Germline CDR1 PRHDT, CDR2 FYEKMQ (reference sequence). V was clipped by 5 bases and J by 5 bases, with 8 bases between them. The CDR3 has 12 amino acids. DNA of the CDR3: TGTGCCAGCAGCGGTGAAAGAGATACGCAGTATTTT. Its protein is CASSGERDTQYF.

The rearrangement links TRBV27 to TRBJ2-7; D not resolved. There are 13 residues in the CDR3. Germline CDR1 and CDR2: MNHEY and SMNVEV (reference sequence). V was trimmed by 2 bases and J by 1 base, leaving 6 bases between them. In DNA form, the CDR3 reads TGTGCCAGCAGTTTAATGTTTTCCTACGAGCAGTACTTC. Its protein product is CASSLMFSYEQYF.

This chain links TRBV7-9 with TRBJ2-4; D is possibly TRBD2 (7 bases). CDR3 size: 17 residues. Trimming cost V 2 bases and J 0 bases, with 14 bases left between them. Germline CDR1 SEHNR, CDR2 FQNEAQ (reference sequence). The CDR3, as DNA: TGTGCCAGCAGCTTATACGGGGGGCCCCCAGCCAAAAACATTCAGTACTTC. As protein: CASSLYGGPPAKNIQYF.

The chain's CDR3 is CASTNSVSEQYF. In DNA form, the CDR3 reads TGTGCCAGCACCAACTCCGTCAGCGAGCAGTACTTC. The chain has TRBV27 and TRBJ2-5; D gene unclear. The last part of the DNA fits TRBJ2-7 better; the J call may be wrong. The CDR3 length is 12 residues. Looked up from germline, CDR1 is MNHEY and CDR2 is SMNVEV (reference sequence).

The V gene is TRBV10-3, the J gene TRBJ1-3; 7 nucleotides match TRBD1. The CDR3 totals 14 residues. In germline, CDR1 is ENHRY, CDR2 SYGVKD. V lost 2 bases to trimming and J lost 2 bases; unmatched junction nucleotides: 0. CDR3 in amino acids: CAISEDRAGNTIYF. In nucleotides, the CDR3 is TGTGCCATCAGTGAGGACAGGGCTGGAAACACCATATATTTT.

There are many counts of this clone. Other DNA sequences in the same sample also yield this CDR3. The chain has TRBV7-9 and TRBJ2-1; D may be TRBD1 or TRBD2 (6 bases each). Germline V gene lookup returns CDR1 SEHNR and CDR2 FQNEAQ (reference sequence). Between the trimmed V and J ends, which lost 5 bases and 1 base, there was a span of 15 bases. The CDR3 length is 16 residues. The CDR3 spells CASSPRGGSSYNEQFF. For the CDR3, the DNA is TGTGCCAGCAGCCCTCGAGGGGGGTCGTCCTACAATGAGCAGTTCTTC.

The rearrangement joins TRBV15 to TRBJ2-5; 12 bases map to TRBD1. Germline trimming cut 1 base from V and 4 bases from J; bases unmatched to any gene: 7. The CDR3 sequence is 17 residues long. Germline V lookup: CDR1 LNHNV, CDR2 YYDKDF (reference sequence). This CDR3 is CATSRGDGTGGGETQYF. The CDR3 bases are TGTGCCACCAGCAGAGGGGACGGGACAGGGGGCGGAGAGACCCAGTACTTC.

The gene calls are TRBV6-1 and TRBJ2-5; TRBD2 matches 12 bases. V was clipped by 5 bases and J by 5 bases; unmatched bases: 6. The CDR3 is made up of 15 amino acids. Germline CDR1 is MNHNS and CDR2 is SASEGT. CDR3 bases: TGTGCCAGCAGTCTACTAGCGGGAGGTGAGGAGACCCAGTACTTC. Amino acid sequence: CASSLLAGGEETQYF.

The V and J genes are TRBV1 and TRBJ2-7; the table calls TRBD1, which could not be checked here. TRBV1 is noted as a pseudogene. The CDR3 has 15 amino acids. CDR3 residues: CTSSQEQGIVWEQYF. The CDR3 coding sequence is TGCACCAGCAGCCAAGAACAGGGTATCGTTTGGGAGCAGTACTTC.

The CDR3 nucleotides are TGTGCCAGCAGTGTCGGACCAGACAGGGTAACAGATACGCAGTATTTT. It is translated as CASSVGPDRVTDTQYF. The chain has TRBV6-1 and TRBJ2-3, with 7 bases aligning to TRBD1. This CDR3 spans 16 amino acids. Germline lookup yields CDR1 MNHNS and CDR2 SASEGT. V was clipped by 4 bases and J by 3 bases; unmatched bases: 10.

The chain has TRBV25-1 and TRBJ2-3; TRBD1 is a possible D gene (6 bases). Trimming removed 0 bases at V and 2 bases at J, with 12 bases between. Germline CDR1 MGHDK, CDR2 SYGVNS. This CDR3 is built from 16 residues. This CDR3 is CASSEYWQGYTDTQYF. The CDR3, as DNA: TGTGCCAGCAGTGAATATTGGCAGGGGTACACAGATACGCAGTATTTT.

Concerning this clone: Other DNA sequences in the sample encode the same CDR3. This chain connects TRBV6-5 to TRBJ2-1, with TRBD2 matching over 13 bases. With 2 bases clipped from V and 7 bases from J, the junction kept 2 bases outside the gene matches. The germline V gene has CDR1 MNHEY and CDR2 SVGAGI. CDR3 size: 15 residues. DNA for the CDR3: TGTGCCAGCAGTTACGGGACTAGCGGGAAAAATGAGCAGTTCTTC. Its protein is CASSYGTSGKNEQFF.

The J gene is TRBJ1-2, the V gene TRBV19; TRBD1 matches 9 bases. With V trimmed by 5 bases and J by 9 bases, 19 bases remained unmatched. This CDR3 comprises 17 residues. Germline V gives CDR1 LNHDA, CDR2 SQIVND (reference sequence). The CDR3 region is CASSPRDREGDLWSYTF. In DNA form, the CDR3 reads TGTGCCAGTAGTCCCCGGGACAGGGAGGGAGATCTATGGAGCTACACCTTC.

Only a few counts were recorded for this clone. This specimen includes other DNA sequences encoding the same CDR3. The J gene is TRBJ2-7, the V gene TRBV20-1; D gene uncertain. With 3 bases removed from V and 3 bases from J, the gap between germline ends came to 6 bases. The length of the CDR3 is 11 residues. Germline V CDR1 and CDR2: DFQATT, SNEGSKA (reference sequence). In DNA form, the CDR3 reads TGCAGTGCTAGCAGTCACTACGAGCAGTACTTC. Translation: CSASSHYEQYF.

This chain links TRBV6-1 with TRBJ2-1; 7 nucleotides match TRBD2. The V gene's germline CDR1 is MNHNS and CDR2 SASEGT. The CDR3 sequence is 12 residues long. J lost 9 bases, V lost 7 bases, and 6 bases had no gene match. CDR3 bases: TGTGCCAGCATTGGACTAGGGGTTGAGCAGTTCTTC. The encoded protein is CASIGLGVEQFF.

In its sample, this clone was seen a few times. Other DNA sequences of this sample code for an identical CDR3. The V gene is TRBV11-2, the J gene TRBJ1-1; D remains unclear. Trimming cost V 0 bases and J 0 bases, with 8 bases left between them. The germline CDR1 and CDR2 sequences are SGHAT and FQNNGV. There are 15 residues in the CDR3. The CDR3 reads CASSLDSPLNTEAFF. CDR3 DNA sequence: TGTGCCAGCAGCTTAGATTCGCCTTTGAACACTGAAGCTTTCTTT. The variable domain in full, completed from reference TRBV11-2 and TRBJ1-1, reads EAGVAQSPRYKIIEKRQSVAFWCNPISGHATLYWYQQILGQGPKLLIQFQNNGVVDDSQLPKDRFSAERLKGVDSTLKIQPAKLEDSAVYLCASSLDSPLNTEAFFGQGTRLTVV.